Following are 22 T cell receptor beta chains from one sample sequenced in a study of T cell repertoires in cytomegalovirus infection. The antigens these receptors bind are not known. TCRdb independently ran MiXCR on the reads; one entry per CDR3 protein. The sample has 250,000 to 300,000 distinct CDR3 sequences; 20% to 25% are singletons. The sequences come from cultured PBMCs, collected from culture after CMV antigen stimulation. Source of these receptors: a human donor in good health (CMV status not recorded). Some clones in this sample may be carry-over from other donors' samples.

The chain links TRBV12-3 or TRBV12-4 to TRBJ2-3; unclear D gene. V was cut by 3 bases and J by 4 bases, with 8 bases left in between. CDR3 size: 13 residues. The CDR3 coding sequence is TGTGCCAGCAGTTTTACGTGGGCAGATACGCAGTATTTT. It codes for CASSFTWADTQYF.

This sequence joins TRBV5-6 and TRBJ2-1; D might be TRBD1 (5 bases). The CDR3 runs 15 residues. Germline assignment: CDR1 SGHDT and CDR2 YYEEEE. The V gene lost 4 bases and the J gene lost 9 bases, with 20 bases spanning the gap. CDR3: CASSGYRQIYSEQFF. CDR3 nucleotide sequence: TGTGCCAGCAGCGGCTATCGACAGATCTATAGTGAGCAGTTCTTC.

The J gene is TRBJ1-1, the V gene TRBV4-2; D is undetermined. The germline V gene has CDR1 LGHNA and CDR2 YNFKEQ. This CDR3 comprises 15 residues. The V and J ends lost 4 bases and 0 bases respectively, with 12 bases between them. CDR3 in DNA: TGTGCCAGCAGCCGTGGGGTCGGTATGAACACTGAAGCTTTCTTT. Translating gives CASSRGVGMNTEAFF.

This chain uses TRBV11-2 with TRBJ2-3; possibly TRBD2 for D (5 bases). Germline loops: CDR1 SGHAT, CDR2 FQNNGV. The CDR3 length is 14 residues. Deletions cut 1 base from V and 8 bases from J, with 13 bases between. DNA of the CDR3: TGTGCCAGCAGCTTAGTCCTAGTTGAGGGTACGCAGTATTTT. Protein sequence: CASSLVLVEGTQYF.

In this sample, this clonotype turned up a few times. The chain joins TRBV7-9 to TRBJ1-1, with a tentative D call TRBD1 (6 bases). Germline V gene data show CDR1 as SEHNR and CDR2 as FQNEAQ (reference sequence). The V end was cut by 3 bases, the J end by 5 bases, with 10 bases between. This CDR3 comprises 13 residues. In DNA form, the CDR3 reads TGTGCCAGCAGCTTCGCAGGGGATACTGAAGCTTTCTTT. Translating gives CASSFAGDTEAFF.

V usage is TRBV19 and J usage is TRBJ2-1; no reliable D call. Trimming pared 3 bases from V and 7 bases from J, leaving 10 bases between. CDR1 LNHDA and CDR2 SQIVND come from the germline V gene (reference sequence). There are 13 residues in the CDR3. The CDR3 loop reads CASSIPTVNEQFF. As DNA, the CDR3 is TGTGCCAGTAGTATCCCCACGGTAAATGAGCAGTTCTTC.

The V and J genes are TRBV28 and TRBJ2-4, with D perhaps given as TRBD1 or TRBD2 (7 bases each). CDR1 is MDHEN and CDR2 is SYDVKM in the germline V gene. Trimming pared 3 bases from V and 7 bases from J, leaving 13 bases between. CDR3 length: 14 amino acids. CDR3 bases: TGTGCCAGCAGTTTGTGGCAGGGGGGGAACATTCAGTACTTC. This encodes CASSLWQGGNIQYF.

This sequence joins TRBV6-6 and TRBJ1-1; a possible D gene is TRBD1 (5 bases). V dropped 10 bases and J dropped 1 base, with 13 bases sitting between them. The CDR3 is made up of 13 amino acids. CDR1 is MNHNY and CDR2 is SVGAGI in the germline V gene (reference sequence). The CDR3 coding sequence is TGTGCCACCACTGGGGCCAAGAACACTGAAGCTTTCTTT. This gives the protein CATTGAKNTEAFF.

The chain couples TRBV27 to TRBJ2-2; D gene uncertain. Trimming left V 6 bases short and J 5 bases short, with 7 bases between. Germline V gene lookup returns CDR1 MNHEY and CDR2 SMNVEV (reference sequence). The CDR3 is 12 residues long. As DNA, the CDR3 is TGTGCCAGCAGAGGGTTTACCGGGGAGCTGTTTTTT. Translation: CASRGFTGELFF.

This clonotype was seen a few times. The gene calls are TRBV28 and TRBJ2-2; the match to TRBD1 covers 9 bases. The CDR3 length is 15 residues. Germline lookup yields CDR1 MDHEN and CDR2 SYDVKM. The junction had 5 bases not matched to a gene; V was cut back by 6 bases and J by 3 bases. The CDR3 region is CASRHRDRDTGELFF. CDR3 DNA: TGTGCCAGCAGACACCGGGACAGGGACACCGGGGAGCTGTTTTTT. The whole variable domain, remainder taken from reference TRBV28 and TRBJ2-2, is DVKVTQSSRYLVKRTGEKVFLECVQDMDHENMFWYRQDPGLGLRLIYFSYDVKMKEKGDIPEGYSVSREKKERFSLILESASTNQTSMYLCASRHRDRDTGELFFGEGSRLTVL.

J is TRBJ2-2 and V is TRBV7-8; 10 nucleotides match TRBD2. The germline V gene has CDR1 SGHVS and CDR2 FQNEAQ. There are 18 residues in the CDR3. V lost 1 base and J lost 7; bases outside the gene matches: 12. The CDR3 region is CASSLESGLAGVIGELFF. CDR3 sequence (DNA): TGTGCCAGCAGCTTAGAATCCGGGCTAGCGGGAGTAATCGGGGAGCTGTTTTTT. Together with reference TRBV7-8 and TRBJ2-2, the CDR3 gives the full variable domain: GAGVSQSPRYKVAKRGQDVALRCDPISGHVSLFWYQQALGQGPEFLTYFQNEAQLDKSGLPSDRFFAERPEGSVSTLKIQRTQQEDSAVYLCASSLESGLAGVIGELFFGEGSRLTVL.

The table lists this clonotype with a few counts. CDR3 in amino acids: CASSSFGGVGPQETQYF. The CDR3 nucleotides are TGTGCCAGCAGCTCCTTTGGGGGGGTCGGTCCCCAAGAGACCCAGTACTTC. The chain is built from TRBV7-8 and TRBJ2-5; 7 bases map to TRBD2. J lost 1 base, V lost 4 bases, and 12 bases had no gene match. The CDR3 is 17 residues long. Germline values: CDR1 SGHVS, CDR2 FQNEAQ.

This clonotype was counted a few times. V is TRBV5-5 and J is TRBJ2-1, with D perhaps matching TRBD2 (5 bases). CDR3 length: 15 residues. V gave up 5 bases and J gave up 2 bases, with 14 bases separating them. In germline, CDR1 is SGHKS, CDR2 YYEKEE (reference sequence). Here the CDR3 reads CASSSPRAPYNEQFF. The CDR3 coding sequence is TGTGCCAGCAGTTCCCCGAGGGCCCCCTACAATGAGCAGTTCTTC. Combining the CDR3 with reference TRBV5-5 and TRBJ2-1 gives the whole variable domain DAGVTQSPTHLIKTRGQQVTLRCSPISGHKSVSWYQQVLGQGPQFIFQYYEKEERGRGNFPDRFSARQFPNYSSELNVNALLLGDSALYLCASSSPRAPYNEQFFGPGTRLTVL.

This rearrangement joins TRBV20-1 to TRBJ2-3, with unresolved D. V lost 4 bases and J lost 2, with 13 bases in between. The length of the CDR3 is 14 residues. Germline CDR1 DFQATT, CDR2 SNEGSKA (reference sequence). Here the CDR3 reads CSAIDLTSTDTQYF. DNA for the CDR3: TGCAGTGCTATAGATCTCACCTCCACAGATACGCAGTATTTT.

The chain joins TRBV28 to TRBJ1-3; D not certain. With 5 bases removed from V and 5 bases from J, the gap between germline ends came to 16 bases. The CDR3 runs to 15 residues. Per the germline V gene, CDR1 is MDHEN and CDR2 is SYDVKM. This CDR3 is CASSLESLLRNTIYF. The CDR3 DNA reads as TGTGCCAGCAGTCTCGAGTCGTTACTTAGAAACACCATATATTTT. The entire variable domain, with the rest obtained from reference TRBV28 and TRBJ1-3, is as follows: DVKVTQSSRYLVKRTGEKVFLECVQDMDHENMFWYRQDPGLGLRLIYFSYDVKMKEKGDIPEGYSVSREKKERFSLILESASTNQTSMYLCASSLESLLRNTIYFGEGSWLTVV.

This clonotype was detected only a few times. This chain joins TRBV5-5 and TRBJ1-2; D ambiguous. Germline V gene lookup returns CDR1 SGHKS and CDR2 YYEKEE (reference sequence). Trimming took off 3 bases at V and 2 bases at J, with 11 bases between the two ends. The CDR3 covers 14 residues. The CDR3 loop reads CASSSPGSNYGYTF. The CDR3 nucleotides read TGTGCCAGCAGCTCACCGGGGTCAAACTATGGCTACACCTTC.

CDR3 amino acids: CASSWGREGDEQYF. Here the CDR3 DNA reads TGTGCCAGCAGTTGGGGACGGGAGGGGGACGAGCAGTACTTC. This chain connects TRBV12-3 or TRBV12-4 to TRBJ2-7; 8 nucleotides align to TRBD2. The V and J ends lost 4 bases and 5 bases, in that order; junction bases with no gene match: 7. This CDR3 region has 14 residues.

The chain recombines TRBV7-6 with TRBJ2-7; D is unclear. This CDR3 region has 17 residues. Germline CDR1 and CDR2: SGHVS and FNYEAQ. V was clipped by 0 bases and J by 6 bases, with 21 bases between them. The DNA of the CDR3 is TGTGCCAGCAGCTTAGCCGTGGGATCCGACCGACCTCCCGAGCAGTACGTC. Translated, it gives CASSLAVGSDRPPEQYV.

The chain recombines TRBV27 with TRBJ2-1, with TRBD1 matching over 7 bases. The germline CDR1 and CDR2 sequences are MNHEY and SMNVEV (reference sequence). V shed 4 bases and J 0 bases; nucleotides not matched to a gene: 6. The CDR3 covers 16 residues. The CDR3 coding sequence is TGTGCCAGCAGTTCCTTGACAGGGAGCTCCTACAATGAGCAGTTCTTC. It specifies CASSSLTGSSYNEQFF.

This clonotype was counted many times. The V call is TRBV6-1, the J call TRBJ2-2, with 7 bases aligning to TRBD1. V shed 6 bases and J 2 bases; nucleotides not matched to a gene: 6. Germline lookup yields CDR1 MNHNS and CDR2 SASEGT. This CDR3 has 15 amino acids. CDR3 protein: CASSGQALNTGELFF. CDR3 in DNA: TGTGCCAGCAGCGGACAGGCTCTTAACACCGGGGAGCTGTTTTTT.

This clonotype was seen only once. The chain couples TRBV27 to TRBJ2-3; TRBD2 agrees at 12 bases. The CDR3 is 15 residues long. CDR1 MNHEY and CDR2 SMNVEV come from the germline V gene (reference sequence). The V segment lost 5 bases and the J segment 5 bases; nucleotides outside the gene matches: 5. CDR3 protein: CASSPWTSGIDTQYF. CDR3 coding DNA: TGTGCCAGCAGTCCTTGGACTAGCGGGATAGATACGCAGTATTTT.

The V gene is TRBV15, the J gene TRBJ1-2; possibly TRBD1 for D (5 bases). Trimming took 5 bases from V and 1 from J, leaving 11 bases between them. Germline-derived CDR1 and CDR2 are LNHNV and YYDKDF (reference sequence). This CDR3 region has 14 residues. The CDR3, as DNA: TGTGCCACCAGCGGGACCAGGGATAACTATGGCTACACCTTC. Residues: CATSGTRDNYGYTF.